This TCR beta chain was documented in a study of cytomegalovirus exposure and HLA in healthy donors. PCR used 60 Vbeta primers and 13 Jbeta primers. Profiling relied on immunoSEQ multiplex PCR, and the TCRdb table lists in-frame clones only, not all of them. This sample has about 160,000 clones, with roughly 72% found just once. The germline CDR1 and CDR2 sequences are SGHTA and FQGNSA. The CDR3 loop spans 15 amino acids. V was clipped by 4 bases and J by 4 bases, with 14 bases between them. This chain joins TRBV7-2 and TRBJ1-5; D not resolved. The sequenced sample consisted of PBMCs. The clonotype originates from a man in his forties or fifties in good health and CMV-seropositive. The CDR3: CASSSLPNTNQPQHF. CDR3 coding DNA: TGTGCCAGCAGCTCACTACCCAATACAAATCAGCCCCAGCATTTT.